This T cell receptor (beta chain) was sequenced during a study of T cells in Graves' hyperthyroidism and ophthalmopathy. Study-level findings and limits: Expanded thyroid clonotypes (above 0.001) were mostly also found in blood.

To note about this clonotype: The antigen remains unidentified.

Amplification of TCR beta CDR3 regions was performed using RNA transcripts as template. The HTBI primer set drove a first-round RT-PCR of the TCR CDR3. Each CDR3 protein gets one entry after TCRdb re-called the multiplex PCR reads with MiXCR. The sample includes roughly 700,000 distinct CDR3 sequences, 12% to 15% of them seen just once. These patients, aged 18 to 65, had recently diagnosed hyperthyroidism lasting under 2 months. The clonotype was recovered from a young woman with Graves' hyperthyroidism. Sequences were obtained from blood.

The DNA of the CDR3 is TGCAGTGCCCTCCCGGGACAGAGCACCGGGGAGCTGTTTTTT. This codes for CSALPGQSTGELFF. This chain connects TRBV20-1 to TRBJ2-2; 7 bases align to TRBD1. V shed 6 bases, J shed 4 bases, and the junction held 8 bases outside the gene matches. Germline lookup yields CDR1 DFQATT and CDR2 SNEGSKA (reference sequence). The CDR3 sequence is 14 residues long.